This TCR beta chain was obtained from a study of CD8+CD57+ T cells in acquired aplastic anemia. Study overall: Sorted CD4+ and CD8+ cells gave a mean 3.2 ug DNA, range roughly 0.2 to 27.4 ug.

This clonotype was observed a handful of times. Looked up from germline, CDR1 is DFQATT and CDR2 is SNEGSKA (reference sequence). The CDR3 spans 14 residues. V gave up 6 bases and J gave up 7 bases; unmatched junction bases: 5. TCR beta VDJ and CDR3 profiles were obtained from a genomic DNA template. TCRdb called the reads again in MiXCR, with one record for every CDR3 protein. This sample has 300,000 or so distinct CDR3 sequences; 45% to 70% occur once, and the top ten carry around 7.6%. This clonotype was sampled from a human donor with severe aplastic anemia or a healthy control (not recorded which). Sequencing used sorted CD4+, CD8+, or CD8+CD57+ T cells (not recorded which) from PBMCs. This chain uses TRBV20-1 with TRBJ2-1, with 14 bases that match TRBD2. This CDR3 reads CSADGTSGGNEQFF. CDR3 DNA sequence: TGCAGTGCCGACGGGACTAGCGGGGGTAATGAGCAGTTCTTC.